Listed below are T cell receptor beta chains from one sample, sequenced in a study of T cell repertoires in cytomegalovirus infection. MiXCR, run by TCRdb on the reads, gives a single entry per CDR3 protein. The table has about 890,000 distinct CDR3 sequences, approximately 31% seen once. These receptors' antigens are unknown. The source was cultured CD8+ T cells from PBMCs, collected from culture after CMV antigen stimulation. The receptors stem from a human donor in good health (CMV status not recorded). Some clones in this sample may be carry-over from other donors' samples. CDR3s leave out the opening cysteine and the closing phenylalanine or tryptophan.

V	J	CDR3
TRBV2	TRBJ1-3	ASRGTDGFSGNTIY
TRBV2	TRBJ1-1	ASVRTGLNTEAF
TRBV10-3	TRBJ2-2	AIGPSENTGELF
TRBV27	TRBJ2-5	ASSLSLGLQETQY
TRBV7-8	TRBJ2-1	ASSTTGTGVVNEQF
TRBV27	TRBJ2-7	ASSPGQIPYEQY
TRBV29-1	TRBJ2-4	SVDNSGTGKNIQY
TRBV4-1	TRBJ1-6	ASSQDIQVAFYNSSLH
TRBV27	TRBJ2-7	ASSPTTGLHEQY
TRBV7-1	TRBJ2-2	ASSPALGSPGELF
TRBV27	TRBJ2-1	ASSLSRYNEQF
TRBV7-9	TRBJ2-7	ASSSLGQDFYEQY
TRBV27	TRBJ1-3	ASSLSAPPGQAIGDTIY
TRBV11-2	TRBJ2-2	ASSFFPEARGTGELF
TRBV6-1	TRBJ2-4	ASSLIAGGLTSG
TRBV28	TRBJ2-5	ASTPLTGEETQY
TRBV7-9	TRBJ2-5	ASSYRQQETQY
TRBV4-1	TRBJ1-3	ASSQVNPGNTIY
TRBV7-2	TRBJ2-2	ASSSTTSGGHTGELF
TRBV2	TRBJ1-3	ASGIDRDRNTIY
TRBV19	TRBJ1-6	ASSPALNSPLH
TRBV6-1	TRBJ2-7	ASSKQGTATYEQY
TRBV19	TRBJ2-5	ASSTSPGETQY
TRBV5-5	TRBJ2-5	ASSFEGRTQY
TRBV5-6	TRBJ2-1	ASNNPGHQF
TRBV29-1	TRBJ1-2	SVDPGQPTLSGYT
TRBV6-2/TRBV6-3	TRBJ2-1	ASSLRDPNSYNEQF
TRBV6-2/TRBV6-3	TRBJ2-4	ASSCSYSIAKNIQY
TRBV27	TRBJ2-2	ASSFSRTGELF
TRBV4-1	TRBJ2-1	ASSQRLAGGSSSYNEQF
TRBV7-9	TRBJ2-5	ASSPSRIEWKGTQY
TRBV6-1	TRBJ2-2	ASTPHPGGYTGELF
TRBV12-3/TRBV12-4	TRBJ2-2	ASSSIPGAGELF
TRBV12-3/TRBV12-4	TRBJ2-5	ASSFGWDGGVETQY
TRBV19	TRBJ2-6	ASEEGRGGSGANVLT
TRBV7-9	TRBJ1-4	ASSTGGLVEKLF
TRBV28	TRBJ1-4	ASSPYFGVPNEKLF
TRBV7-6	TRBJ2-5	ASSLGWEGTHQETQY
TRBV28	TRBJ1-2	ASKQGGRGYT
TRBV10-3	TRBJ1-2	AISELADRRNNYGYT
TRBV11-2	TRBJ1-1	ASSSGTSEAF
TRBV6-5	TRBJ2-1	ASSYSGPPVEQF
TRBV9	TRBJ2-1	ASSQKSLIPYNEQF
TRBV24-1	TRBJ2-5	ATSGEEETQY
TRBV28	TRBJ1-5	ASILVTGGNQPQH
TRBV10-3	TRBJ2-2	AIATSGSRFFTGELF
TRBV6-6	TRBJ1-4	ASSYSRPDEKLF
TRBV5-1	TRBJ1-2	ASSSTDRGFYGYT
TRBV6-2/TRBV6-3	TRBJ1-5	ASSLSPRGRNQPQH